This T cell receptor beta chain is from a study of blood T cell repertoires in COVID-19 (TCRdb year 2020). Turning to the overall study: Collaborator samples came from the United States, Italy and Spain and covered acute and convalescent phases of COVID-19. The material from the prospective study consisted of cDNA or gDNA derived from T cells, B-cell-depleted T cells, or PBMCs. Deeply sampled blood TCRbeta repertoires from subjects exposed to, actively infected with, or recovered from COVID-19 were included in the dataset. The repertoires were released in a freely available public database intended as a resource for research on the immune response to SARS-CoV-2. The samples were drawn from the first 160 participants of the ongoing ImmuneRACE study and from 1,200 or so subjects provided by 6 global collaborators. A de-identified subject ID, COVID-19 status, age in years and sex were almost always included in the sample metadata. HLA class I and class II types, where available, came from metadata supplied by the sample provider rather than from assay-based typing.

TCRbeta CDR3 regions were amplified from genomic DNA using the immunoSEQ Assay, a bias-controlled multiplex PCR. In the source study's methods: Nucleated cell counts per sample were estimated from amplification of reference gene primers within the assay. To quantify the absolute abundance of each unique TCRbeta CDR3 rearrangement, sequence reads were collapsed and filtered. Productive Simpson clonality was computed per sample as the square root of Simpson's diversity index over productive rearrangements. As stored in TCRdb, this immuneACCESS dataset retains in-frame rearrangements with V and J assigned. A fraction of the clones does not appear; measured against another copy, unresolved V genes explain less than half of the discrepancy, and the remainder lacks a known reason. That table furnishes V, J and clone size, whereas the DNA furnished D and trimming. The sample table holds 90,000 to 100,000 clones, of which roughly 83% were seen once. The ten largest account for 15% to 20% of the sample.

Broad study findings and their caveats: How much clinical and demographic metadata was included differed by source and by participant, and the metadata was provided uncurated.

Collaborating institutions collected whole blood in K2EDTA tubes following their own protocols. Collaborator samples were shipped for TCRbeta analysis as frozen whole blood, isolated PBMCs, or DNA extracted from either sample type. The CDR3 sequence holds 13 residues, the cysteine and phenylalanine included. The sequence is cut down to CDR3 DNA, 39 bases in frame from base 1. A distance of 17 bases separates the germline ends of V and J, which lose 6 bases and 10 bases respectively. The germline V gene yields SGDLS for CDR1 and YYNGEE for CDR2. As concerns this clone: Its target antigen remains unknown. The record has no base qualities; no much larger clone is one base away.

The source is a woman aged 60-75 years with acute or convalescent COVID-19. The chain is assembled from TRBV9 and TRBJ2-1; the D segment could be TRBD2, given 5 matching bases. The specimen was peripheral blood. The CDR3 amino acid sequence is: CASTYTEVGEQFF. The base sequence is TGTGCCAGCACTTACACGGAGGTGGGCGAGCAGTTCTTC.